This T cell receptor beta chain derives from a study of cytomegalovirus exposure and HLA in healthy donors. This CDR3 has 12 residues. Germline V gene data show CDR1 as SQVTM and CDR2 as ANQGSEA. V was pared by 6 bases and J by 4 bases, with 5 bases of the junction left unmatched. This clone came up a few times. Using immunoSEQ multiplex PCR, the repertoire was profiled, and TCRdb retains in-frame clones only, with some absent. The sample contains 200,000 to 300,000 clones, about 90% of which appear only once. The sample consisted of PBMCs. The chain employs TRBV29-1 and TRBJ1-2; 7 bases are a match to TRBD1. This TCR derives from a man younger than 35 in good health and CMV-seropositive. The CDR3 DNA is TGCAGCGTCGACAGGGTAGGCTATGGCTACACCTTC. Protein sequence: CSVDRVGYGYTF.